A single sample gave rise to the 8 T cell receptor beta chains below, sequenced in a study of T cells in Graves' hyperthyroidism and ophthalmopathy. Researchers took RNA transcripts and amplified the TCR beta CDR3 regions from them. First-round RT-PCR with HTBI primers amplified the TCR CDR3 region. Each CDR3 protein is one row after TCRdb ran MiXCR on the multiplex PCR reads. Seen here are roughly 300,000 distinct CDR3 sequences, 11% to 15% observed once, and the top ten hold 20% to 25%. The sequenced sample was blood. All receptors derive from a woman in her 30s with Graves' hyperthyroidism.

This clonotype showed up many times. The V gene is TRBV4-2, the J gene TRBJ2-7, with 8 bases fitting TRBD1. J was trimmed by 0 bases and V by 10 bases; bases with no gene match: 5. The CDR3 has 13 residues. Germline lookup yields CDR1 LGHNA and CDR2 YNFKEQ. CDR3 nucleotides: TGTGCCACCCTGGGACAGGACTCCTACGAGCAGTACTTC. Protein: CATLGQDSYEQYF.

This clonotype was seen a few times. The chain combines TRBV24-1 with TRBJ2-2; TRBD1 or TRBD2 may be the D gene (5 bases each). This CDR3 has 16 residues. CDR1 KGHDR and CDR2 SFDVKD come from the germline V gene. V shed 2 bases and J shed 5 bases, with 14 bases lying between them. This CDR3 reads CATSDSRGPGTGELFF. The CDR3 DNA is TGTGCCACCAGTGATTCCCGGGGCCCGGGGACCGGGGAGCTGTTTTTT.

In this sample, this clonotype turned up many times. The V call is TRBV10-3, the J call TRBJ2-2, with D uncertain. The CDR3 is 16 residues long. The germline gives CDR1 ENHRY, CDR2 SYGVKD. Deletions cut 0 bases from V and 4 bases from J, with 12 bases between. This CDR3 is CAISESSVRTTGELFF. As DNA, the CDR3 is TGTGCCATCAGTGAGTCAAGCGTTCGGACCACCGGGGAGCTGTTTTTT.

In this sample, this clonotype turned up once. The CDR3 sequence: CATSDYGRLPETQYF. The CDR3 region has the DNA TGTGCCACCAGTGATTACGGACGTCTCCCAGAGACCCAGTACTTC. The gene calls are TRBV24-1 and TRBJ2-5; D is undetermined. With 2 bases removed from V and 4 bases from J, the gap between germline ends came to 13 bases. Germline V gene sequence: CDR1 KGHDR, CDR2 SFDVKD. The CDR3 sequence is 15 residues long.

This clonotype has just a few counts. The CDR3 loop is CASSIKGTGGYGYTF. DNA of the CDR3: TGTGCCAGTAGTATAAAAGGGACAGGGGGGTATGGCTACACCTTC. The V and J genes are TRBV19 and TRBJ1-2; 11 bases agree with TRBD1. CDR1 and CDR2 from the germline V gene are LNHDA and SQIVND (reference sequence). V dropped 2 bases and J dropped 5; count of bases not matched to a gene: 4. There are 15 residues in the CDR3.

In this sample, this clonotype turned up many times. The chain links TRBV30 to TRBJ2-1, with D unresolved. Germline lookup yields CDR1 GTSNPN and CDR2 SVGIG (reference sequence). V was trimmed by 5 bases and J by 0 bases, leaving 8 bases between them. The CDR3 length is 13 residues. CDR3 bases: TGTGCCTGGTCTGACAACTCCTACAATGAGCAGTTCTTC. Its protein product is CAWSDNSYNEQFF.

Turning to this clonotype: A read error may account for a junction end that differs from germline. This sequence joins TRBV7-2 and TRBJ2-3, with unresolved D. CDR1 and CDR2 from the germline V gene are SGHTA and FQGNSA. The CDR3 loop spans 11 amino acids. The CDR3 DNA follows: TGTGCCAGCCGCTTTGGGGATACGCAGTATTTT. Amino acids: CASRFGDTQYF.

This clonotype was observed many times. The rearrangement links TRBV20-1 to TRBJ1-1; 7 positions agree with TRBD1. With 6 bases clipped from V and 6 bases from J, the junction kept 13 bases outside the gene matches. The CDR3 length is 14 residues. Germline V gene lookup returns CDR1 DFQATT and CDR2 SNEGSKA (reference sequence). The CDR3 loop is CSADDPRQGPEAFF. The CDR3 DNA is TGCAGTGCCGACGACCCCCGACAGGGTCCTGAAGCTTTCTTT.